This entry features one T cell receptor (beta chain) sequence. The data originate from a study of molecular identifiers for immune sequencing clone quantification. CDR1 DFQATT and CDR2 SNEGSKA come from the germline V gene (reference sequence). The CDR3 is 19 residues long. Losses at the gene ends were 7 bases for V and 4 bases for J; bases not matched to a gene: 25. TCRdb re-derived calls from the PCR reads in MiXCR, one entry per CDR3 protein. The profile shows 79,000 or so distinct CDR3 sequences, around a quarter of them singletons. The V gene is TRBV20-1, the J gene TRBJ1-5, with 7 bases lining up with TRBD1. This clonotype was obtained from a human donor in good health. Some libraries in this study had Jurkat cell RNA spiked in. Sequencing was done on a sample of naive CD8+ T cells from blood, with Jurkat cell RNA spiked in. As for subset: FACS-sorted CD8+CD4-CCR7+CD45RA+ naive T cells. The CDR3 DNA is TGCAGTGTTAGGGCGGGGGGACAGTCGGTAACCTATGGGAATCAGCCCCAGCATTTT. As protein: CSVRAGGQSVTYGNQPQHF.